This T cell receptor beta chain is from a study of beta chain features in type 1 diabetes. Background on the study: Cell yields, gender and age were comparable in patients and healthy donors. Study-level points and caveats: Patients' naive, central memory and Treg TCRB repertoires seemed closer to one another than those of healthy donors. Insertions at VDJ junctions were less frequent in type 1 diabetes patients. These patients also deleted more nucleotides at the same junctions. Across all four CD4+ subsets, people with type 1 diabetes showed modestly shorter TCRB CDR3s.

For this clone: Its antigen is as yet unknown.

Sequenced material consisted of expressed TCRB transcripts (all of the isolated RNA was reverse transcribed). Regulatory, naive and central memory T cell samples averaged approximately 3.8 million reads. Here immunoSEQ multiplex PCR was the method, and the copy in TCRdb shows in-frame clones only, minus some. Among over 150,000 clones listed, about 8.3% were seen once. The J segment lost 1 base and the V segment lost 9 bases, leaving 3 bases of the junction unmatched. The length of the CDR3 is 13 residues. CDR1 SGHTS and CDR2 YDEGEE come from the germline V gene. The rearrangement links TRBV5-8 to TRBJ1-1; 10 bases align to TRBD1. The sequenced sample consisted of central memory CD4+ T cells from blood. This clonotype was sampled from a woman under 30 with type 1 diabetes. The DNA of the CDR3 is TGTGCCACCGGGACAGGGGAGAACACTGAAGCTTTCTTT. Translated, it gives CATGTGENTEAFF.